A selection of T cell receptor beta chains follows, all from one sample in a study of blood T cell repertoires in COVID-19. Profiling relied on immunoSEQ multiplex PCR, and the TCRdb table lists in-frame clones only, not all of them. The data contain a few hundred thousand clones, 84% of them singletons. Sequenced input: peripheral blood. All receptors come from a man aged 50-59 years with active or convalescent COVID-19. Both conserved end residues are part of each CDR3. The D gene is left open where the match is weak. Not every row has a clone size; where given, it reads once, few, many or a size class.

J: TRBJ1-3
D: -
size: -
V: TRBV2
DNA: TGTGCCAGCAGTGGGCGGGGACTCTCTGGAAACACCATATATTTT
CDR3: CASSGRGLSGNTIYF

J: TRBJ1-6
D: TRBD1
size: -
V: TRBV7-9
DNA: TGTGCCAGCAGCTTTCCCGGACAGGGAAATTCACCCCTCCACTTT
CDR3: CASSFPGQGNSPLHF

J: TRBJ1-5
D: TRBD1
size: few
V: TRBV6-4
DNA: TGTGCCAGCAGTCCCACGGGGGAAGGGGGCCAGCCCCAGCATTTT
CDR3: CASSPTGEGGQPQHF

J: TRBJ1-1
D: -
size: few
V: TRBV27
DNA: TGTGCCAGCAGTTTATCGGGGGGGCGCGGCACTGAAGCTTTCTTT
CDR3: CASSLSGGRGTEAFF

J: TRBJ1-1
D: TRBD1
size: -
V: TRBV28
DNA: TGTGCCAACAACAGGACAGGGGGCGAGATTGAAGCTTTCTTT
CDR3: CANNRTGGEIEAFF

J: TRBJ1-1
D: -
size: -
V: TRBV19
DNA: TGTGCCAGTAGTATGGGAGAGAACACTGAAGCTTTCTTT
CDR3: CASSMGENTEAFF

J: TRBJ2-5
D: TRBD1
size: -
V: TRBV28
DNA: TGTGCCAGCATAAGGACAGGGGTAGAGACCCAGTACTTC
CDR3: CASIRTGVETQYF

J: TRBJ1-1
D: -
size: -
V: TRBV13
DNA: TGTGCCAGCAGCTTAGGCCGGGGGGGCACCCTTGGTGGTGAAGCTTTCTTT
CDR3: CASSLGRGGTLGGEAFF

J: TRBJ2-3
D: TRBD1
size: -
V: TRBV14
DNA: TGTGCCAGCAGCCAAGTGACAGGGGCTCCAGATACGCAGTATTTT
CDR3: CASSQVTGAPDTQYF

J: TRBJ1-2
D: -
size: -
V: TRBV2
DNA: TGTGCCAGGGGCAATAACTATGGCTACACCTTC
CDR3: CARGNNYGYTF

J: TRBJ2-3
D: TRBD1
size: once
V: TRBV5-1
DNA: TGCGCCAGCAGCCAAGCCGGGACAGGGCCGGATACGCAGTATTTT
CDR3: CASSQAGTGPDTQYF

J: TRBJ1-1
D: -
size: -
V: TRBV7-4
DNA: TGTGCCAGCAGCTTAGTAAACGCTCTGAGCACTGAAGCTTTCTTT
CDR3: CASSLVNALSTEAFF

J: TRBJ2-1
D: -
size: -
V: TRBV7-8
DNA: TGTGCCAGCAGCTTACAGTCCAATGAGCAGTTCTTC
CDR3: CASSLQSNEQFF

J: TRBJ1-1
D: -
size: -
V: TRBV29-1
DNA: TGCAGCGTAGCGCGGGGGGAGAACACTGAAGCTTTCTTT
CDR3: CSVARGENTEAFF

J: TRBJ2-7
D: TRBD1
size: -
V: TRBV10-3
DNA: TGTGCCATCAGTGAGCCGGGACAGGGCTACGAGCAGTACTTC
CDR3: CAISEPGQGYEQYF

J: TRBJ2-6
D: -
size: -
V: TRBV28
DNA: TGTGCCAGCAGTTTATACTCCTCTGGGGCCAACGTCCTGACTTTC
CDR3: CASSLYSSGANVLTF

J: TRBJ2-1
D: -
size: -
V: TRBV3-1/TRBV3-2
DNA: TGTGCCAGCAGCCACCGAGATACGGCAGGCCAGTTCTTC
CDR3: CASSHRDTAGQFF

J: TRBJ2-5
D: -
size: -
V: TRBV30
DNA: TGTGCCTGGAGCCCCCCGACTATGGCGGGACTCCAAGAGACCCAGTACTTC
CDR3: CAWSPPTMAGLQETQYF

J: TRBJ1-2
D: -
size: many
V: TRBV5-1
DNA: TGCGCCAGCAGCTTGGTTACGGGTGGCGACTATGGCTACACCTTC
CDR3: CASSLVTGGDYGYTF

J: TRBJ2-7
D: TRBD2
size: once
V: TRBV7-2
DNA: TGTGCCAGCAGCTTATTTACTAGCGGGAGGTACGAGCAGTACTTC
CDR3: CASSLFTSGRYEQYF

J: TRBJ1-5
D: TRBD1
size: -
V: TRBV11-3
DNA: TGTGCCAGCAGCTCAAGGAAACCGGGACAGGGACATCAGCCCCAGCATTTT
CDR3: CASSSRKPGQGHQPQHF

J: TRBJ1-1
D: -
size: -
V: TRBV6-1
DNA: TGTGCCAGCAGTGATCTTGGGGGCGCGAACACTGAAGCTTTCTTT
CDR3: CASSDLGGANTEAFF

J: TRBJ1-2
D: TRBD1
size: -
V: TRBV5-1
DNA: TGCGCCAGCAGCGCAACGACAGGGGACTATGGCTACACCTTC
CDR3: CASSATTGDYGYTF

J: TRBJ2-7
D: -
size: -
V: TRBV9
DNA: TGTGCCAGCAGCGCCAGGAGGGTGAGCGAGCAGTACTTC
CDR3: CASSARRVSEQYF

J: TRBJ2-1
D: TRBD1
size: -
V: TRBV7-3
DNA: TGTGCCAGCAGCTCCACGGGACAGGGGCACAATGAGCAGTTCTTC
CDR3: CASSSTGQGHNEQFF

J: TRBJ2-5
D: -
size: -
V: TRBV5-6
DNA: TGTGCCAGCAGCTTGGGACTACAGCTCGGGACCCAGTACTTC
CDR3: CASSLGLQLGTQYF

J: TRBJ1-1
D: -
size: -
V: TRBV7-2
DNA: TGTGCCAGCAGGTCACCAGGGAACACTGAAGCTTTCTTT
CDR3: CASRSPGNTEAFF

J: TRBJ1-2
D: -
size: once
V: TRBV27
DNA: TGTGCCAGCAGTCTTAAGACAGGACCCGGGGTTGGCTACACCTTC
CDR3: CASSLKTGPGVGYTF

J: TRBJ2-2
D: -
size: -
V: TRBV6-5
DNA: TGTGCCAGCAGATTCGGTTATGCCGGGGAGCTGTTTTTT
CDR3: CASRFGYAGELFF

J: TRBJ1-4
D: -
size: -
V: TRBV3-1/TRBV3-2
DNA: TGTGCCAGCAGCCTGGGGCACCTAAATGAAAAACTGTTTTTT
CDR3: CASSLGHLNEKLFF

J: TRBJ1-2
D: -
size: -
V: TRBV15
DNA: TGTGCCACTACCAGGGACGGGGGGTTCGGCTACACCTTC
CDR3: CATTRDGGFGYTF

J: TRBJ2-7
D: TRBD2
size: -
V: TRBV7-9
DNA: TGTGCCAGCAGCCGGACTAGCGGGGGGTACGAGCAGTACTTC
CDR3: CASSRTSGGYEQYF

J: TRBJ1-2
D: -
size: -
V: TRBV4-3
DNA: TGCGCCAGCAGCCAAGGAGGAGGGAGCAGGGCTGGCTACACCTTC
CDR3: CASSQGGGSRAGYTF

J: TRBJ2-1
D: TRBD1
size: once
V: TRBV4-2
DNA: TGTGCCAGCAGCCAAGGAGAGGCAGGGGGCGCTTACAATGAGCAGTTCTTC
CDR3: CASSQGEAGGAYNEQFF

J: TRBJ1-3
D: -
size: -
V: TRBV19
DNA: TGTGCCAGTACCCCTGGGACTGCTGGAAACACCATATATTTT
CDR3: CASTPGTAGNTIYF

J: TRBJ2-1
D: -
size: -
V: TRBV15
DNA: TGTGCCACCAGCAGAGATCGGAGTGAGCAGTTCTTC
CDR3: CATSRDRSEQFF

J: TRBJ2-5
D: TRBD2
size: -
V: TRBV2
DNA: TGTGCCAGCAGTGGAGGGGCTAGCGGGGGGTTGACCCAGTACTTC
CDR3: CASSGGASGGLTQYF